The clone carrying this T cell receptor beta chain turned up a few times. V lost 3 bases and J lost 5, with 16 bases in between. The CDR3 loop spans 15 amino acids. From germline, CDR1 is LGHNA and CDR2 YSLEER. This specimen comes from a study of T cells in Graves' hyperthyroidism and ophthalmopathy. The investigators amplified TCR beta CDR3 regions from RNA transcripts. First-round RT-PCR with HTBI primers amplified the TCR CDR3 region. TCRdb re-called the multiplex PCR reads through MiXCR, storing one row per CDR3 protein. This sample yields around 300,000 distinct CDR3 sequences, of which roughly 22% are seen a single time; around 60% belongs to the top ten.

This rearrangement joins TRBV4-3 to TRBJ2-5; D remains unclear. The source of this sequence is a man aged 30-40 years with Graves' ophthalmopathy. Sample: blood. The chain's CDR3 is CASSQVREPEETQYF. CDR3 coding DNA: TGCGCCAGCAGCCAGGTCCGAGAGCCGGAGGAGACCCAGTACTTC.